This is a list of T cell receptor beta chains from one sample in a study of radiotherapy plus CTLA-4 blockade in lung cancer. TCRdb's table, derived via immunoSEQ multiplex PCR, lists solely in-frame clones and lacks some. Of tens of thousands of clones listed, about 80% are singletons. Sequenced material: peripheral blood, taken from a patient treated with radiotherapy plus ipilimumab. The receptors come from a human donor with non-small cell lung cancer who had stable disease on radiotherapy plus ipilimumab. Each CDR3 is given with its conserved first and last residue. The D gene is left open where the match is weak. The size field is filled for only some rows; it gives once, few, many or a size class.

-	TRBV10-2	TRBD2	TRBJ2-5	TGCGCCAGCAGTCTAGCGGGGATCCAAGAGACCCAGTACTTC	CASSLAGIQETQYF
-	TRBV18	-	TRBJ1-2	TGTGCCAGCTCCCCCCTCGGAGTGGGAGAAGATGGCTACACCTTC	CASSPLGVGEDGYTF
-	TRBV7-6	-	TRBJ2-7	TGTGCCAGCAGCTCCGAGGGGCCCGGAGAGCAGTACTTC	CASSSEGPGEQYF
-	TRBV28	-	TRBJ1-3	TGTGCCAGCAGTTCCCCCGGGGGCTACTCTGGAAACACCATATATTTT	CASSSPGGYSGNTIYF
-	TRBV19	-	TRBJ2-1	TGTGCCAGTAACCTGGGGTCCTACAATGAGCAGTTCTTC	CASNLGSYNEQFF
-	TRBV7-8	-	TRBJ2-2	TGTGCCAGCAGCCCCGCGGCGGGCACCGGCACCGGGGAGCTGTTTTTT	CASSPAAGTGTGELFF
-	TRBV5-8	TRBD1	TRBJ2-3	TGTGCCAGCAGCCCGGCCCCGGGACAGGGGCGCCAATATACGCAGTATTTT	CASSPAPGQGRQYTQYF
-	TRBV9	TRBD2	TRBJ2-3	TGTGCCAGCAGCGTAGCGGGAGGGGGGTCGTTTGCAGATACGCAGTATTTT	CASSVAGGGSFADTQYF
-	TRBV6-1	TRBD1	TRBJ1-3	TGTGCCAGCAGGGGACAGGGTTCTGGAAACACCATATATTTT	CASRGQGSGNTIYF
-	TRBV30	-	TRBJ1-3	TGTGCCTGGAGCGATACAGGCCGCCCTCCCGGAAACACCATATATTTT	CAWSDTGRPPGNTIYF
-	TRBV6-1	-	TRBJ1-5	TGTGCCAGCAGTGAATTTACGGAGGATAGCAATCAGCCCCAGCATTTT	CASSEFTEDSNQPQHF
-	TRBV18	TRBD1	TRBJ2-1	TGTGCCAGCTCACCTAAGGACAGGACATACAATGAGCAGTTCTTC	CASSPKDRTYNEQFF
-	TRBV6-1	TRBD2	TRBJ2-1	TGTGCCAGCAGCGAGCGGGGGGAAAATGAGCAGTTCTTC	CASSERGENEQFF
-	TRBV28	-	TRBJ2-3	TGTGCCAGCAGCCCGGCTGGGGAATACACAGATACGCAGTATTTT	CASSPAGEYTDTQYF
-	TRBV28	TRBD1	TRBJ2-7	TGTGCCAGCAGTTATCGGACAGGGGCCTACGAGCAGTACTTC	CASSYRTGAYEQYF
-	TRBV28	TRBD1	TRBJ1-6	TGTGCCAGCAGTATAAGACGGGTCGGGACAGCAAATAATTCACCCCTCCACTTT	CASSIRRVGTANNSPLHF
-	TRBV5-1	-	TRBJ1-6	TGCGCCAGCAGCTTGGCCGTGTCAGAGTCCAGTTCACCCCTCCACTTT	CASSLAVSESSSPLHF
few	TRBV19	-	TRBJ1-2	TGTGCCAGTAGTATATCGACCGACTATGGCTACACCTTC	CASSISTDYGYTF
-	TRBV19	-	TRBJ1-5	TGTGCCAGTAGTTTTGACGGCAGGAATAGCAATCAGCCCCAGCATTTT	CASSFDGRNSNQPQHF
-	TRBV14	-	TRBJ2-7	TGTGCCAGCAGCCCAAGGTTAGGCCACGCAGGCTACGAGCAGTACTTC	CASSPRLGHAGYEQYF
few	TRBV7-9	-	TRBJ1-5	TGTGCCAGCTCCCAGGGGTCAGGGGATCAGCCCCAGCATTTT	CASSQGSGDQPQHF
-	TRBV19	-	TRBJ1-5	TGTGCCAGTAGTATAAGCGACACCAAGCCCCAGCATTTT	CASSISDTKPQHF
few	TRBV19	-	TRBJ1-1	TGTGCCAGTAGTAACCCAGGAGGAGGGAACACTGAAGCTTTCTTT	CASSNPGGGNTEAFF
few	TRBV27	-	TRBJ1-2	TGTGCCAGCAGTCCCCCTTTAGGGGGGGGCTATGGCTACACCTTC	CASSPPLGGGYGYTF
-	TRBV7-3	-	TRBJ2-3	TGTGCCAGCAGCTTCAGACCGGGAGCCACAGATACGCAGTATTTT	CASSFRPGATDTQYF
-	TRBV6-1	-	TRBJ2-2	TGTGCCAGCTACCCGGGACCTCACGGGGAGCTGTTTTTT	CASYPGPHGELFF
-	TRBV6-5	-	TRBJ2-1	TGTGCCAGCCAGGGGCCCCGTGAGCAGTTCTTC	CASQGPREQFF
-	TRBV6-6	-	TRBJ1-3	TGTGCCAGCAACTTGGACGGACTCCTCTCTGGAAACACCATATATTTT	CASNLDGLLSGNTIYF
-	TRBV28	TRBD1	TRBJ2-1	TGTGCCAGCAGCCCCGGGACAGGGTACAATGAGCAGTTCTTC	CASSPGTGYNEQFF
-	TRBV2	-	TRBJ1-2	TGTGCCAGCACCGCTAACTATGGCTACACCTTC	CASTANYGYTF
-	TRBV27	-	TRBJ2-1	TGTGCCAGCAGTTTGGTACCCGGGGAGGATGAGCAGTTCTTC	CASSLVPGEDEQFF
-	TRBV6-5	-	TRBJ1-1	TGTGCCAGCAGTCCCCGACAGACCCTGAACACTGAAGCTTTCTTT	CASSPRQTLNTEAFF
-	TRBV2	TRBD1	TRBJ1-2	TGTGCCAGCAGGATAAAAGGAGGGCAGGGGGCCACCTTC	CASRIKGGQGATF
few	TRBV19	TRBD1	TRBJ1-1	TGTGCCAGTAGTATGCAGGGGGGCACTGAAGCTTTCTTT	CASSMQGGTEAFF
-	TRBV4-1	-	TRBJ1-6	TGCGCCAGCAGTTCCGGCGAAAGTCTTCGATCACCCCTCCACTTT	CASSSGESLRSPLHF
-	TRBV7-9	-	TRBJ1-1	TGTGCCAGCAGCTCTGACACAGGAATGAACACTGAAGCTTTCTTT	CASSSDTGMNTEAFF
-	TRBV10-3	-	TRBJ2-3	TGTGCCTCTCGGGAGTACTCATACACAGATACGCAGTATTTT	CASREYSYTDTQYF
-	TRBV2	TRBD1	TRBJ2-7	TGTGCCAGCACCCGACAGGGCCTGGAAAGCGAGCAGTACTTC	CASTRQGLESEQYF
-	TRBV7-8	-	TRBJ2-2	TGTGCCAGCAGCTTAGGGACTCGGGGCACCGGGGAGCTGTTTTTT	CASSLGTRGTGELFF
-	TRBV28	TRBD1	TRBJ2-3	TGTGCCAGCAGTTTCTTTGGGACAGGGAGCGATACGCAGTATTTT	CASSFFGTGSDTQYF
medium-sized	TRBV2	-	TRBJ1-2	TGTGCCAGCAGTCTTAACTATGGCTACACCTTC	CASSLNYGYTF
-	TRBV9	-	TRBJ1-3	TGTGCCAGCAGCGCACAGGGAGGTGAAAACACCATATATTTT	CASSAQGGENTIYF